The next 26 T cell receptor beta chains were all read from a single sample in a study of cytomegalovirus exposure and HLA in healthy donors (dated 2017 in TCRdb). The library relied on the immunoSEQ multiplex PCR assay. In TCRdb, the immuneACCESS table is reduced to in-frame sequences with V and J assigned. These tables do not hold every clone; where another copy was compared, an unresolved V gene accounts for under half, and the others remain unexplained. This sample lists more than 250,000 clones; roughly 87% were detected once. The top ten clones comprise about 1.2% of the sample. Sequenced material: PBMCs. Receptors were obtained from a woman aged 25 to 39 in good health and CMV-seropositive.

The chain uses TRBV2 and TRBJ1-4; D is unresolved. V gave up 7 bases and J gave up 8 bases, with 17 bases separating them. Germline assignment: CDR1 SNHLY and CDR2 FYNNEI. This CDR3 is built from 14 residues. The CDR3 bases are TGTGCCAGCACTCCGGACCGGAATGAGGAAAAACTGTTTTTT. This encodes CASTPDRNEEKLFF.

This clone was seen just once. This chain links TRBV27 with TRBJ2-7, with D possibly TRBD2 on 6 matching bases. With 1 base removed from V and 0 bases from J, the gap between germline ends came to 10 bases. CDR1 is MNHEY, CDR2 SMNVEV, per germline (reference sequence). This CDR3 has 15 residues. CDR3 sequence: CASSLWGVGSYEQYF. As DNA, the CDR3 is TGTGCCAGCAGTTTATGGGGGGTAGGCTCCTACGAGCAGTACTTC.

The chain combines TRBV19 with TRBJ1-5, with D uncertain. V was shortened by 3 bases and J by 4 bases, with 10 bases between the two germline ends. The CDR3 has 14 amino acids. Germline CDR1 LNHDA, CDR2 SQIVND (reference sequence). CDR3 nucleotides: TGTGCCAGTAGTATGTTAGGCGCTAATCAGCCCCAGCATTTT. Encoded protein: CASSMLGANQPQHF.

The rearrangement uses TRBV11-2 and TRBJ1-1; TRBD1 is a possible D gene (6 bases). The CDR3 loop spans 13 amino acids. CDR1 and CDR2 from the germline V gene are SGHAT and FQNNGV. V lost 5 bases and J 1 base, leaving 8 bases between the germline ends. CDR3 nucleotides: TGTGCCAGCAGCCGGGGGCAGAACACTGAAGCTTTCTTT. Translation: CASSRGQNTEAFF.

The rearrangement links TRBV27 to TRBJ1-2; no firm D call. Germline V gene lookup returns CDR1 MNHEY and CDR2 SMNVEV (reference sequence). Trimming shortened V by 5 bases and J by 2 bases, and 15 bases separated the two germline ends. The CDR3 contains 15 residues. The CDR3 is CASSLTRTANYGYTF. The CDR3 DNA follows: TGTGCCAGCAGTCTCACCCGGACGGCGAACTATGGCTACACCTTC.

The rearrangement uses TRBV5-1 and TRBJ2-3; D call uncertain. Germline lookup yields CDR1 SGHRS and CDR2 YFSETQ. The CDR3 sequence is 14 residues long. V dropped 0 bases and J dropped 2 bases, with 7 bases sitting between them. The CDR3 loop is CASSLAGPTDTQYF. The CDR3 DNA reads TGCGCCAGCAGCTTGGCAGGCCCCACAGATACGCAGTATTTT.

The chain has TRBV6-5 and TRBJ2-7, with a tentative D call TRBD2 (6 bases). Germline CDR1 and CDR2: MNHEY and SVGAGI. This CDR3 comprises 15 residues. The V and J ends lost 5 bases and 0 bases respectively, with 14 bases between them. The CDR3 coding sequence is TGTGCCAGCAGTCCTAGGACTATCAGCTCCTACGAGCAGTACTTC. It encodes CASSPRTISSYEQYF.

The chain has TRBV5-6 and TRBJ2-7, with D hard to call. The CDR3 is 12 residues long. V lost 2 bases to trimming and J lost 4 bases, with 7 bases between them. CDR1 is SGHDT, CDR2 YYEEEE, per germline. CDR3 nucleotides: TGTGCCAGCAGCTTCCGCAGGTACGAGCAGTACTTC. Translation: CASSFRRYEQYF.

J is TRBJ2-7 and V is TRBV27; D unresolved. The length of the CDR3 is 14 residues. V was trimmed by 4 bases and J by 2 bases, leaving 12 bases between them. Germline assignment: CDR1 MNHEY and CDR2 SMNVEV (reference sequence). DNA of the CDR3: TGTGCCAGCAGTTCAAAAAAGGACGCCTACGAGCAGTACTTC. It yields the protein CASSSKKDAYEQYF.

This chain uses TRBV27 with TRBJ2-1; 11 bases agree with TRBD1. J was trimmed by 9 bases and V by 7 bases; bases with no gene match: 5. This CDR3 has 13 amino acids. The germline CDR1 and CDR2 sequences are MNHEY and SMNVEV (reference sequence). This CDR3 reads CASMRTGGFEQFF. In DNA, the CDR3 is TGTGCCAGCATGAGGACAGGGGGCTTTGAGCAGTTCTTC.

The chain uses TRBV29-1 and TRBJ2-3; 8 nucleotides line up with TRBD1. V lost 7 bases to trimming and J lost 4 bases; unmatched junction nucleotides: 10. The germline V gene encodes CDR1 SQVTM and CDR2 ANQGSEA. CDR3 length equals 14 residues. CDR3 nucleotides: TGCAGCGGACTATCAGGGGGCTTTGCAGATACGCAGTATTTT. Its translation: CSGLSGGFADTQYF.

The chain uses TRBV9 and TRBJ2-7; D possibly matches TRBD1 or TRBD2 (6 bases each). Deletions cut 0 bases from V and 2 bases from J, with 12 bases between. There are 15 residues in the CDR3. Germline V gene lookup returns CDR1 SGDLS and CDR2 YYNGEE. As DNA, the CDR3 is TGTGCCAGCAGCGTAGGGGGGGCGGTCACCTACGAGCAGTACTTC. Protein: CASSVGGAVTYEQYF.

The chain joins TRBV25-1 to TRBJ2-7; a weak D match, TRBD2 (5 bases). The CDR3 has 12 residues. Trimming pared 5 bases from V and 3 bases from J, leaving 8 bases between. Per the germline V gene, CDR1 is MGHDK and CDR2 is SYGVNS. The CDR3 loop is CASSTRGYEQYF. The CDR3 coding sequence is TGTGCCAGCAGTACTAGAGGCTACGAGCAGTACTTC.

V and J are TRBV4-2 and TRBJ2-1, with a possible D match to TRBD2 (6 bases). With 1 base removed from V and 8 bases from J, the gap between germline ends came to 9 bases. Germline V lookup: CDR1 LGHNA, CDR2 YNFKEQ. This CDR3 has 13 residues. CDR3 bases: TGTGCCAGCAGCCAAGTGGGGGGAGATGAGCAGTTCTTC. This gives the protein CASSQVGGDEQFF.

J is TRBJ2-2 and V is TRBV4-2, with D possibly matching TRBD2 (6 bases). This CDR3 is 16 amino acids long. Germline CDR1 is LGHNA and CDR2 is YNFKEQ. The V gene lost 0 bases and the J gene lost 7 bases, with 15 bases spanning the gap. The CDR3 DNA reads as TGTGCCAGCAGCCAAGATATAGGGTCTAGCGTCGGGGAGCTGTTTTTT. Protein: CASSQDIGSSVGELFF.

This chain joins TRBV28 and TRBJ1-2; 9 bases fit TRBD1. Germline V gene data show CDR1 as MDHEN and CDR2 as SYDVKM. The CDR3 has 15 amino acids. The V gene end was trimmed by 6 bases and the J gene end by 3 bases; junction bases not matched to a gene: 8. CDR3 protein: CASSPTGGAYYGYTF. The CDR3 nucleotides are TGTGCCAGCAGCCCAACAGGGGGCGCCTACTATGGCTACACCTTC.

The chain joins TRBV27 to TRBJ2-3, with TRBD2 matching 8 bases. The CDR3 totals 15 residues. J was trimmed by 1 base and V by 4 bases; bases with no gene match: 4. From germline, CDR1 is MNHEY and CDR2 SMNVEV (reference sequence). CDR3 nucleotide sequence: TGTGCCAGCAGTTCCCCAGCGGGGGGCACAGATACGCAGTATTTT. Its protein is CASSSPAGGTDTQYF.

The chain recombines TRBV9 with TRBJ1-5, with D maybe TRBD1 (6 bases). The germline V and J ends were trimmed by 3 bases and 1 base, with 11 bases remaining between them. The CDR3 consists of 15 residues. CDR1 and CDR2 from the germline V gene are SGDLS and YYNGEE. CDR3 nucleotide sequence: TGTGCCAGCAGCGCCCGAGGGGGGAGCAATCAGCCCCAGCATTTT. Translating it yields CASSARGGSNQPQHF.

The chain combines TRBV5-1 with TRBJ2-5, with D possibly TRBD2 on 6 matching bases. Per the germline V gene, CDR1 is SGHRS and CDR2 is YFSETQ. V shed 4 bases and J shed 5 bases, with 12 bases lying between them. The CDR3 covers 13 residues. CDR3 amino acids: CASSQFAGETQYF. Written as DNA, the CDR3 is TGCGCCAGCAGCCAATTCGCGGGGGAGACCCAGTACTTC.

This clone was found once. The gene calls are TRBV9 and TRBJ2-7; 10 nucleotides line up with TRBD1. The CDR3 is 15 residues long. CDR1 is SGDLS and CDR2 is YYNGEE in the germline V gene. V lost 3 bases and J lost 3; bases outside the gene matches: 6. CDR3 bases: TGTGCCAGCAGCGCCGCCGGGACAGGGGACTACGAGCAGTACTTC. Encoded protein: CASSAAGTGDYEQYF. Variable domain in full (rest from reference TRBV9 and TRBJ2-7): DSGVTQTPKHLITATGQRVTLRCSPRSGDLSVYWYQQSLDQGLQFLIQYYNGEERAKGNILERFSAQQFPDLHSELNLSSLELGDSALYFCASSAAGTGDYEQYFGPGTRLTVT.

This chain joins TRBV6-1 and TRBJ1-2, with D maybe TRBD1 (6 bases). The CDR3 is made up of 17 amino acids. CDR1 is MNHNS and CDR2 is SASEGT in the germline V gene. Trimming left V 7 bases short and J 0 bases short, with 21 bases between. In nucleotides, the CDR3 is TGTGCCAGCACTGATCCGCGGCGGGACACCTCTAACTATGGCTACACCTTC. Its translation is CASTDPRRDTSNYGYTF.

The rearrangement joins TRBV4-3 to TRBJ2-2; no clear D. CDR1 LGHNA and CDR2 YSLEER come from the germline V gene. The CDR3 consists of 13 residues. The V end lost 3 bases, the J end lost 6 bases, and 8 bases lay between the germline ends. The CDR3 sequence: CASSHGLAGELFF. The CDR3 DNA reads as TGCGCCAGCAGCCACGGCCTCGCCGGGGAGCTGTTTTTT.

This chain links TRBV5-6 with TRBJ2-7; 8 nucleotides agree with TRBD1. In germline, CDR1 is SGHDT, CDR2 YYEEEE. After removal of 4 bases from V and 0 bases from J, the junction contained 12 bases not matched to a gene. The CDR3 is 17 amino acids. The DNA of the CDR3 is TGTGCCAGCAGCCCGTGGACAGGGACCGTCGGCTCCTACGAGCAGTACTTC. This encodes CASSPWTGTVGSYEQYF.

The rearrangement joins TRBV7-6 to TRBJ2-7, with a possible D match to TRBD1 (5 bases). The V end was cut by 5 bases, the J end by 3 bases, with 14 bases between. The CDR3 runs 14 residues. Germline V CDR1 and CDR2: SGHVS, FNYEAQ. CDR3 amino acids: CASSPSGQGYEQYF. The CDR3 DNA reads TGTGCCAGCAGCCCTTCAGGGCAGGGCTACGAGCAGTACTTC.

This clone was counted ten times or more. The chain combines TRBV10-3 with TRBJ2-7, with TRBD2 as a possible D gene (5 bases). This CDR3 is built from 14 residues. V was clipped by 8 bases and J by 0 bases, with 14 bases between them. Germline V gives CDR1 ENHRY, CDR2 SYGVKD. CDR3 loop: CAIRYAGSSYEQYF. In DNA, the CDR3 is TGTGCCATCCGGTACGCGGGCAGCTCCTACGAGCAGTACTTC.

The V gene is TRBV19, the J gene TRBJ2-1; D remains unclear. CDR3 length: 12 amino acids. The germline V gene has CDR1 LNHDA and CDR2 SQIVND (reference sequence). V was trimmed by 1 base and J by 7 bases, leaving 5 bases between them. CDR3 sequence reads: CASSIGQNEQFF. The CDR3 nucleotides are TGTGCCAGTAGTATAGGCCAGAATGAGCAGTTCTTC.